Listed below are T cell receptor beta chains from one sample, sequenced in a study of response to subunit inactivated influenza vaccine. TCRdb passed the RT-PCR reads through MiXCR, listing each CDR3 protein once. In the table there are more than 400,000 distinct CDR3 sequences, around 7.9% of which are singletons. The specimen comprised PBMCs from blood, sampled about 24 months after vaccination. The receptors originated from a man between 50 and 75 years old who received an inactivated influenza vaccine. Both conserved end residues are part of each CDR3. The D gene is left open where the match is weak. The listing skips clone size in some rows; elsewhere it reads once, few, many or a size class.

>many|TRBJ2-5|-|TRBV7-2
TGTGCCAGCAGCTCTTATAATGGGTTGGGACAAGAGACCCAGTACTTC
CASSSYNGLGQETQYF
>many|TRBJ2-3|TRBD2|TRBV5-1
TGCGCCAGCTGTGCCAGGACTAGCGACTACACAGATACGCAGTATTTT
CASCARTSDYTDTQYF
>-|TRBJ1-1|-|TRBV7-2
TGTGCCAGCAGCTCCTCCGCGGGGTTTGAAGCTTTCTTT
CASSSSAGFEAFF
>many|TRBJ2-1|-|TRBV28
TGTGCCAGCAGTCCTCGACTGGAAGGTGAGCAGTTCTTC
CASSPRLEGEQFF
>many|TRBJ2-7|-|TRBV25-1
TGTGCCAGCAGGACCGATGCGCGGGGGCGTCACTTCGAGCAGTACTTC
CASRTDARGRHFEQYF
>many|TRBJ2-2|TRBD2|TRBV7-2
TGTGCCAGCAGCGTCCAGCTAGCGGGGTACACCGGGGAGCTGTTTTTT
CASSVQLAGYTGELFF
>few|TRBJ2-3|TRBD2|TRBV5-1
TGCGCCAGCAGCTTGGCCCCCATAGCGGGACTCACCCTTACTAGCACAGATACGCAGTATTTT
CASSLAPIAGLTLTSTDTQYF
>many|TRBJ1-1|-|TRBV10-3
TGTGCCATCAGCCACTCAGGGGCAGAGCCTTTCTTT
CAISHSGAEPFF
>many|TRBJ2-1|-|TRBV5-1
TGCGCCAGCAGCTCCCAGGGGAACAATGAGCAGTTCTTC
CASSSQGNNEQFF
>-|TRBJ1-2|TRBD1|TRBV6-2/TRBV6-3
TGTGCCAGCAGTTACCCCCGGGACAGACTTGGCGTAGGCTACACCTTC
CASSYPRDRLGVGYTF
>-|TRBJ2-3|-|TRBV20-1
TGCAGTGCTAGAGACCGAAGACAGAGGACCTACACAGATACGCAGTATTTT
CSARDRRQRTYTDTQYF
>few|TRBJ2-5|-|TRBV2
TGTGCCAGCAGTCGCCTGGAAGAGACCCAGTACTTC
CASSRLEETQYF
>many|TRBJ2-1|-|TRBV7-9
TGTGCCAGCAGCTTAACTCAATCGAGGCAGTTCTTC
CASSLTQSRQFF
>few|TRBJ1-2|-|TRBV12-3/TRBV12-4
TGTGCCAGCAGTTCCGGGACATCGGAAGTCTATGGCTACACCTTC
CASSSGTSEVYGYTF
>-|TRBJ1-2|-|TRBV20-1
TGCAGTGCTAGAGATGTGGTAACGGGCTATGGCTACACCTTC
CSARDVVTGYGYTF
>many|TRBJ2-2|TRBD2|TRBV12-3/TRBV12-4
TGTGCCAGCAGTTTCCGGGTCGGGGGGGTCGCCGGGGAGCTGTTTTTT
CASSFRVGGVAGELFF
>few|TRBJ2-7|TRBD2|TRBV20-1
TGCAGTGCTAGAGATCCGGAACTAGCGGGAACCTACGAGCAGTACTTC
CSARDPELAGTYEQYF
>many|TRBJ2-5|-|TRBV6-5
TGTGCCAGCAGTTACCTCAGTCAAGAGACCCAGTACTTC
CASSYLSQETQYF
>-|TRBJ2-3|TRBD2|TRBV6-1
TGTGCCAGCATCGAGACTAGCGGGAGCACAGATACGCAGTATTTT
CASIETSGSTDTQYF
>-|TRBJ2-3|TRBD2|TRBV4-3
TGCGCCAGCAGCCAAGATCTCCTAGCGGGGGGACGCACATCCACAGATACGCAGTATTTT
CASSQDLLAGGRTSTDTQYF
>few|TRBJ2-7|TRBD2|TRBV20-1
TGCAGTGCTAGACGGCTAGCGGGACCCTACGAGCAGTACTTC
CSARRLAGPYEQYF
>-|TRBJ1-2|TRBD1|TRBV20-1
TGCAGTGCTACACTCCTGGACAGGGGTGGGGGCTACACCTTC
CSATLLDRGGGYTF